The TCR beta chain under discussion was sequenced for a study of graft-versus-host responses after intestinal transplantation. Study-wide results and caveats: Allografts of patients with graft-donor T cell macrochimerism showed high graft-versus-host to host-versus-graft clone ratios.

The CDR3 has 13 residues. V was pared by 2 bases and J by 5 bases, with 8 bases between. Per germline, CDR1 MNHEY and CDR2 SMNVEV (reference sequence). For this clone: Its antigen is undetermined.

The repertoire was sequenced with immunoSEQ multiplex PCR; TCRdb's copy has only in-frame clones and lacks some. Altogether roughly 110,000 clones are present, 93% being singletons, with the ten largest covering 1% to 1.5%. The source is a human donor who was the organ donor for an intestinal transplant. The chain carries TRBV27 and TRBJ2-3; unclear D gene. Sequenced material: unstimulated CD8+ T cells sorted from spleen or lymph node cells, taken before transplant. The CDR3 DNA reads TGTGCCAGCAGTTTAACGGAGAGAGATACGCAGTATTTT. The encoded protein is CASSLTERDTQYF.